Described below is a single T cell receptor beta chain sequence and its context. Its antigen remains unidentified. The entry originates in a study of blood T cells in healthy people across ages. In the study overall: Researchers report that template switching captured about one barcoded beta molecule per two T cells.

Samples each yielded at least 6 micrograms of total RNA. This CDR3 comprises 16 residues. General observations from the study: Researchers deemed the diversity estimates from one million T cells underestimates. Any changes in expanded clonotypes were possibly confounded, as donor CMV status remained unknown.

The authors ran a second PCR of roughly 6 to 11 cycles using a sample-barcoded 5' primer and a J-beta primer mix. TCRdb independently ran MiXCR on the 5' RACE reads; one entry per CDR3 protein. The sample records about 1.6 million distinct CDR3 sequences, around 35% being singletons. This clonotype originated in a woman aged 30 to 39 in good health. The sequenced material came from blood. This chain links TRBV21-1 with TRBJ2-6. TRBV21-1 is a recognized pseudogene. CDR3: CASSKVGLSGANVLTF. In DNA, the CDR3 is TGTGCCAGCAGCAAAGTCGGCCTATCTGGGGCCAACGTCCTGACTTTC.